What follows are 22 T cell receptor beta chains derived from one specimen sequenced in a study of blood T cell repertoires in COVID-19 (dated by TCRdb to the early 2020s). Library preparation was by the immunoSEQ multiplex PCR assay. TCRdb's version of the immuneACCESS table is confined to in-frame rearrangements and falls short of the full clone set. An unresolved V gene accounts for under half of the shortfall where checked; the remainder is of unknown origin. The sample contains some 260,000 clones, 84% of them found a single time. Approximately 4% of the sample comes from the top ten. The sequencing input was PBMCs or T cells enriched from blood (not recorded which). These TCRs come from a young man with acute COVID-19.

The J gene is TRBJ2-7, the V gene TRBV5-4; tentative D call: TRBD2 (6 bases). The V end lost 5 bases, the J end lost 2 bases, and 11 bases lay between the germline ends. The germline CDR1 and CDR2 sequences are SGHNT and YYREEE (reference sequence). The CDR3 length is 13 residues. CDR3 sequence: CASRRGGTYEQYV. The CDR3 DNA reads as TGTGCCAGCAGGCGAGGAGGGACCTACGAGCAGTACGTC.

The chain has TRBV11-3 and TRBJ1-6, with TRBD1 identical over 7 bases. Germline assignment: CDR1 SGHNT and CDR2 YENEEA. The ends lost 5 bases at V and 15 bases at J; junction bases unmatched: 10. The length of the CDR3 is 13 residues. CDR3 protein: CASSATGDFLLHF. The CDR3 region has the DNA TGTGCCAGCAGCGCCACAGGGGACTTTCTCCTCCACTTT.

This sequence joins TRBV7-9 and TRBJ1-2; a weak D match, TRBD1 (6 bases). In germline, CDR1 is SEHNR, CDR2 FQNEAQ (reference sequence). V lost 4 bases and J lost 6, with 15 bases in between. The CDR3 runs to 14 residues. CDR3 bases: TGTGCCAGCAGCTCCAGACAGGTTTATAATGGCTACACCTTC. This translates into CASSSRQVYNGYTF.

The CDR3 sequence is CASSYPDSPYGYTF. The CDR3 bases are TGTGCCAGCAGTTACCCGGACTCCCCCTATGGCTACACCTTC. This chain uses TRBV6-5 with TRBJ1-2, with D uncertain. The CDR3 loop spans 14 amino acids. In germline, CDR1 is MNHEY, CDR2 SVGAGI. V was clipped by 2 bases and J by 4 bases, with 11 bases between them.

The chain carries TRBV5-4 and TRBJ2-1; D is undetermined. There are 13 residues in the CDR3. The germline gives CDR1 SGHNT, CDR2 YYREEE (reference sequence). V shed 2 bases and J shed 7 bases, with 10 bases lying between them. The CDR3: CASSFIGENEQFF. CDR3 sequence (DNA): TGTGCCAGCAGCTTTATAGGAGAGAATGAGCAGTTCTTC. The whole variable domain, remainder taken from reference TRBV5-4 and TRBJ2-1, is ETGVTQSPTHLIKTRGQQVTLRCSSQSGHNTVSWYQQALGQGPQFIFQYYREEENGRGNFPPRFSGLQFPNYSSELNVNALELDDSALYLCASSFIGENEQFFGPGTRLTVL.

Here the CDR3 DNA reads TGTGCCACCAGCGGGGAACTAGCGGTGAACACCGGGGAGCTGTTTTTT. The encoded protein is CATSGELAVNTGELFF. V usage is TRBV15 and J usage is TRBJ2-2, with 8 bases that match TRBD2. V was clipped by 5 bases and J by 1 base; unmatched bases: 6. CDR3 size: 16 residues. The V gene's germline CDR1 is LNHNV and CDR2 YYDKDF (reference sequence).

The J gene is TRBJ1-2, the V gene TRBV15; possibly TRBD1 for D (6 bases). CDR3 size: 15 residues. Trimming took 0 bases from V and 8 from J, leaving 16 bases between them. Per the germline V gene, CDR1 is LNHNV and CDR2 is YYDKDF (reference sequence). The CDR3 sequence: CATSREVGGQGGYTF. The DNA of the CDR3 is TGTGCCACCAGCAGAGAAGTCGGTGGCCAGGGGGGCTACACCTTC.

The chain uses TRBV4-1 and TRBJ2-5; 7 positions agree with TRBD2. Germline V gene lookup returns CDR1 MGHRA and CDR2 YSYEKL. V lost 4 bases and J lost 2; bases outside the gene matches: 4. The CDR3 runs 14 residues. CDR3 bases: TGCGCCAGCAGCCCCGGGGAGGGGCAAGAGACCCAGTACTTC. This sequence encodes CASSPGEGQETQYF.

This chain links TRBV4-1 with TRBJ2-3; no clear D. Germline lookup yields CDR1 MGHRA and CDR2 YSYEKL. V was cut by 4 bases and J by 4 bases, with 9 bases left in between. This CDR3 is 13 amino acids long. The CDR3 sequence: CASSPIAADTQYF. In nucleotides, the CDR3 is TGCGCCAGCAGCCCAATAGCTGCAGATACGCAGTATTTT.

The rearrangement links TRBV12-3 or TRBV12-4 to TRBJ2-1; D gene ambiguous. This CDR3 comprises 12 residues. The V end lost 8 bases, the J end lost 13 bases, and 18 bases lay between the germline ends. DNA for the CDR3: TGTGCCAGCTCCAGTCTTTGGGCGCAACAGTTCTTC. It encodes CASSSLWAQQFF.

In regard to this clone: One junction end disagrees with the germline gene, perhaps due to a read error. J is TRBJ1-5 and V is TRBV5-1; 10 bases fit TRBD1. This CDR3 spans 15 amino acids. Germline assignment: CDR1 SGHRS and CDR2 YFSETQ. DNA for the CDR3: TGTGCCAGCAGCCAGGGACAGGGGCTGAATCAGCCCCAGCATTTT. Translating it yields CASSQGQGLNQPQHF. Together with reference TRBV5-1 and TRBJ1-5, the CDR3 gives the full variable domain: KAGVTQTPRYLIKTRGQQVTLSCSPISGHRSVSWYQQTPGQGLQFLFEYFSETQRNKGNFPGRFSGRQFSNSRSEMNVSTLELGDSALYLCASSQGQGLNQPQHFGDGTRLSIL.

V gene TRBV5-1 combines with J gene TRBJ2-3, with a tentative D call TRBD2 (5 bases). The CDR3 is 15 amino acids. V gave up 0 bases and J gave up 0 bases, with 8 bases separating them. Germline V gives CDR1 SGHRS, CDR2 YFSETQ. The CDR3 DNA reads as TGCGCCAGCAGCTTGGTGACGGGGAGCACAGATACGCAGTATTTT. It yields the protein CASSLVTGSTDTQYF.

This rearrangement joins TRBV7-6 to TRBJ1-2; D is unclear. The CDR3 has 15 residues. Germline V gives CDR1 SGHVS, CDR2 FNYEAQ. The V and J ends lost 3 bases and 8 bases respectively, with 19 bases between them. In DNA, the CDR3 is TGTGCCAGCAGCTTTCCGATCGACACGGATGGAGGCTACACCTTC. It translates to CASSFPIDTDGGYTF. Variable domain in full (rest from reference TRBV7-6 and TRBJ1-2): GAGVSQSPRYKVTKRGQDVALRCDPISGHVSLYWYRQALGQGPEFLTYFNYEAQQDKSGLPNDRFSAERPEGSISTLTIQRTEQRDSAMYRCASSFPIDTDGGYTFGSGTRLTVV.

In the case of this clone: Within the sample, other DNA sequences also encode this same CDR3. This rearrangement joins TRBV19 to TRBJ2-7; tentatively, D is TRBD1 (6 bases). This CDR3 region has 13 residues. CDR1 is LNHDA and CDR2 is SQIVND in the germline V gene (reference sequence). Trimming left V 1 base short and J 5 bases short, with 9 bases between. In DNA form, the CDR3 reads TGTGCCAGTAGTATAGCCAGGGGCCACGAGCAGTACGTC. Amino acid sequence: CASSIARGHEQYV.

The rearrangement joins TRBV10-1 to TRBJ2-6, with 9 bases lining up with TRBD2. V lost 10 bases to trimming and J lost 1 base; unmatched junction nucleotides: 5. Germline V gene sequence: CDR1 WNHNN, CDR2 SYGVQD (reference sequence). The CDR3 has 15 residues. This chain's CDR3 is CATLAGESGANVLTF. CDR3 in DNA: TGCGCCACCTTAGCGGGAGAGTCTGGGGCCAACGTCCTGACTTTC.

On this clone: Other nucleotide sequences in the sample specify the same CDR3. The chain joins TRBV5-1 to TRBJ2-3, with D possibly matching TRBD2 (5 bases). The CDR3 is 15 residues long. V lost 1 base to trimming and J lost 0 bases, with 9 bases between them. CDR1 and CDR2 (germline): SGHRS, YFSETQ. For the CDR3, the DNA is TGCGCCAGCAGCTTGCGGGGAACTAGCACAGATACGCAGTATTTT. Translating gives CASSLRGTSTDTQYF.

V and J are TRBV27 and TRBJ2-2; 10 nucleotides line up with TRBD1. Germline trimming cut 3 bases from V and 5 bases from J; bases unmatched to any gene: 9. The CDR3 is made up of 17 amino acids. The germline V gene encodes CDR1 MNHEY and CDR2 SMNVEV (reference sequence). CDR3 sequence (DNA): TGTGCCAGCAGTTTGGGCCCGGGACAGGGGTTTACCGGGGAGCTGTTTTTT. Translated: CASSLGPGQGFTGELFF.

The gene calls are TRBV2 and TRBJ2-2, with 7 positions matching TRBD1. J was trimmed by 1 base and V by 2 bases; bases with no gene match: 1. Germline V lookup: CDR1 SNHLY, CDR2 FYNNEI. The CDR3 spans 15 residues. The CDR3 DNA reads as TGTGCCAGCAGTGAAAGGACAGGGAACACCGGGGAGCTGTTTTTT. Protein: CASSERTGNTGELFF.

This chain links TRBV4-2 with TRBJ1-2; no definite D call. Trimming took 4 bases from V and 4 from J, leaving 10 bases between them. The CDR3 runs to 13 residues. Germline loops: CDR1 LGHNA, CDR2 YNFKEQ. The CDR3 DNA follows: TGTGCCAGCAGCCCAACAGAGGGCTATGGCTACACCTTC. Amino acid sequence: CASSPTEGYGYTF.

In DNA, the CDR3 is TGTGCCAGTAGTCGAAGGGGTGAAAAACTGTTTTTT. As protein: CASSRRGEKLFF. This rearrangement joins TRBV19 to TRBJ1-4, with D perhaps matching TRBD1 (5 bases). The CDR3 loop spans 12 amino acids. V lost 5 bases and J lost 7, with 8 bases in between. CDR1 LNHDA and CDR2 SQIVND come from the germline V gene (reference sequence).

This clone came up a few times. In the same sample, other DNA sequences code for this CDR3. The gene calls are TRBV6-4 and TRBJ2-3; TRBD2 matches 11 bases. The junction had 0 bases not matched to a gene; V was cut back by 0 bases and J by 1 base. Germline V gives CDR1 MRHNA, CDR2 SNTAGT. This CDR3 is 16 amino acids long. CDR3 DNA sequence: TGTGCCAGCAGTGACTCTAGCGGGGGGGGCACAGATACGCAGTATTTT. It translates to CASSDSSGGGTDTQYF.

The rearrangement links TRBV27 to TRBJ2-1, with 7 nucleotides matching TRBD2. The germline gives CDR1 MNHEY, CDR2 SMNVEV (reference sequence). The junction had 10 bases not matched to a gene; V was cut back by 7 bases and J by 7 bases. There are 14 residues in the CDR3. In DNA, the CDR3 is TGTGCCAGCACAACGGGACTATCGAGTAATGAGCAGTTCTTC. Translated, it gives CASTTGLSSNEQFF.